Ten or more counts support the clone carrying this T cell receptor (beta chain). Antigen specificity is unknown. This sample stems from a study of CD8 T cells in ankylosing spondylitis. Germline CDR1 DFQATT, CDR2 SNEGSKA (reference sequence). V was shortened by 1 base and J by 16 bases, with 14 bases between the two germline ends. CDR3 size: 12 residues. General study results and limits: Certain motif variants had earlier been reported in reactive arthritis synovial fluid and blood. Disease-linked clones bore a CD8+ phenotype, appearing relatively rarely in peripheral blood. Blood from ankylosing spondylitis patients appeared to carry a characteristic roughly 8-variant TCR beta motif.

Using quantitative 5'-RACE with molecular barcodes, the authors made TCR beta libraries. TCRdb reprocessed the 5' RACE reads via MiXCR and lists one record per CDR3 protein. The sample contains about 230,000 distinct CDR3 sequences, 8% to 10% of which appear only once. The chain is built from TRBV20-1 and TRBJ1-6, with TRBD1 as a possible D gene (5 bases). Sequencing was performed on blood, either unsorted or a sorted T cell fraction (not recorded which). This TCR was recovered from a female donor with ankylosing spondylitis or in good health (not recorded which). CDR3 loop: CSARATTDRLHF. The CDR3 DNA reads TGCAGTGCTAGAGCCACGACAGACCGGCTCCACTTT.